This entry is about one T cell receptor (beta chain). These data come from a study of blood T cell repertoires in COVID-19. Profiled with immunoSEQ multiplex PCR; TCRdb holds only in-frame clones, not every one. The sample carries some 48,000 clones, about 82% recorded once. CDR1 and CDR2 from the germline V gene are SNHLY and FYNNEI. After removal of 6 bases from V and 2 bases from J, the junction contained 5 bases not matched to a gene. The CDR3 covers 15 residues. The TCR comes from a human donor in a cohort sampled during active COVID-19. J is TRBJ2-3 and V is TRBV2, with 10 nucleotides matching TRBD1. Material: peripheral blood. The CDR3 DNA reads TGTGCCAGCAGGGGGACAGGGGTACCCACAGATACGCAGTATTTT. The encoded protein is CASRGTGVPTDTQYF. The full variable domain, its missing parts supplied by reference TRBV2 and TRBJ2-3, is EPEVTQTPSHQVTQMGQEVILRCVPISNHLYFYWYRQILGQKVEFLVSFYNNEISEKSEIFDDQFSVERPDGSNFTLKIRSTKLEDSAMYFCASRGTGVPTDTQYFGPGTRLTVL.